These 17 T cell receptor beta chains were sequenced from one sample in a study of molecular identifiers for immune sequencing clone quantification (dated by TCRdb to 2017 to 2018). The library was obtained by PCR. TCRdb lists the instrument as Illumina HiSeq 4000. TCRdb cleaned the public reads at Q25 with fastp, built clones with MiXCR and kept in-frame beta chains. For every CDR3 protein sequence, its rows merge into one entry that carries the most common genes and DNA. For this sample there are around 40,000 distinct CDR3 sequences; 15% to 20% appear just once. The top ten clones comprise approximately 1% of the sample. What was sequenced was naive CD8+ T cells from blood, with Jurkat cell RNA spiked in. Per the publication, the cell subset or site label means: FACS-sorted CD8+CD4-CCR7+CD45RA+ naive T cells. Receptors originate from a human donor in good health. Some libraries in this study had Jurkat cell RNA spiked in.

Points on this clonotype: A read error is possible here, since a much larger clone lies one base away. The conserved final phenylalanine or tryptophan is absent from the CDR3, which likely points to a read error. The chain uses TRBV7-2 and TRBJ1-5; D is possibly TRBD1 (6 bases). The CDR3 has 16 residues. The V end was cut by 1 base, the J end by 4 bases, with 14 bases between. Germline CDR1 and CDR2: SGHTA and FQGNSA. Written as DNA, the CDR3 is TGTGCCAGCAGCTTAGAGATGGGGGCGTGGAATCAGCCCCAGCATCTT. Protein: CASSLEMGAWNQPQHL.

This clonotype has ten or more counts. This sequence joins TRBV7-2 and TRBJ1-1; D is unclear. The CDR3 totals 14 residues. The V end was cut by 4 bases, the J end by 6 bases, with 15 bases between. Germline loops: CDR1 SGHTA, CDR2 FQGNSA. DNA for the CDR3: TGTGCCAGCAGCTCGGACCGAGGAAGACCTGAAGCTTTCTTT. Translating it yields CASSSDRGRPEAFF. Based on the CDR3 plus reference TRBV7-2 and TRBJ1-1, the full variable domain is GAGVSQSPSNKVTEKGKDVELRCDPISGHTALYWYRQSLGQGLEFLIYFQGNSAPDKSGLPSDRFSAERTGGSVSTLTIQRTQQEDSAVYLCASSSDRGRPEAFFGQGTRLTVV.

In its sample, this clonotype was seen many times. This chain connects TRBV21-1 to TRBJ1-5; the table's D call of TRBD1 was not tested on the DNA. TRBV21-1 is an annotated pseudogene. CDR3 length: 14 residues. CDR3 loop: CASIRDRGNQPQHF. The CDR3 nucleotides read TGTGCCAGCATCCGGGACAGGGGCAATCAGCCCCAGCATTTT.

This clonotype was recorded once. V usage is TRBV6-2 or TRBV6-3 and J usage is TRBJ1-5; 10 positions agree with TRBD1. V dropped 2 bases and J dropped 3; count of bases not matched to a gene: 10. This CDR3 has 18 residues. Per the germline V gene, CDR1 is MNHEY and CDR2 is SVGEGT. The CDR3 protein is CASSYPDRGPQDNQPQHF. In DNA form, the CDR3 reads TGTGCCAGCAGTTACCCAGACAGGGGGCCCCAAGACAATCAGCCCCAGCATTTT.

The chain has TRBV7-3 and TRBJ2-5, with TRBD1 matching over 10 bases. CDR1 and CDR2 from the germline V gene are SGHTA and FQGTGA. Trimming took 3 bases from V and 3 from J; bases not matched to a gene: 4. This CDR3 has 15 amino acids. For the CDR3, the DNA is TGTGCCAGCAGCTTTATAGGACAGGGGGAAGAGACCCAGTACTTC. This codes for CASSFIGQGEETQYF.

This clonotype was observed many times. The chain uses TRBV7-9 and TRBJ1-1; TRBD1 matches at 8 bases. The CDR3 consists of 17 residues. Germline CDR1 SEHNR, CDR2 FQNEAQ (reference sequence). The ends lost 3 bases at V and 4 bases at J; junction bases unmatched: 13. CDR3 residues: CASSFNADREYRTEAFF. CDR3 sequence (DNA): TGTGCCAGCAGCTTCAATGCGGACAGGGAGTATCGCACTGAAGCTTTCTTT. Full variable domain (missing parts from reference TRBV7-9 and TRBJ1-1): DTGVSQNPRHKITKRGQNVTFRCDPISEHNRLYWYRQTLGQGPEFLTYFQNEAQLEKSRLLSDRFSAERPKGSFSTLEIQRTEQGDSAMYLCASSFNADREYRTEAFFGQGTRLTVV.

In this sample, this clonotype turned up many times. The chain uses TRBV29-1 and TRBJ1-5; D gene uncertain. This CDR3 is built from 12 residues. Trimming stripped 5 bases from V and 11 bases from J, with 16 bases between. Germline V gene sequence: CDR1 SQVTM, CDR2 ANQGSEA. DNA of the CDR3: TGCAGCGTTCAAGGGCCCAGTGGGTCCCAGCATTTT. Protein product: CSVQGPSGSQHF.

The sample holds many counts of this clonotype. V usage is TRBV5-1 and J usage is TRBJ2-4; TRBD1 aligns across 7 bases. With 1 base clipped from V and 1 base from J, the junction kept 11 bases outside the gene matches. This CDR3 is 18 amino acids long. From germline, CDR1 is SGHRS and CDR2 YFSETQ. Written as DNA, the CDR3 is TGCGCCAGCAGCTTGCAGGGGACAGCCTCGGGGGCCAAAAACATTCAGTACTTC. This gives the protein CASSLQGTASGAKNIQYF.

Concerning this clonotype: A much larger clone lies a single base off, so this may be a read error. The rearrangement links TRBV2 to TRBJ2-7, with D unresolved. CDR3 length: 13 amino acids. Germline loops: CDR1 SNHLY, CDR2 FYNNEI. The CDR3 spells CASSEAKPYEQCF. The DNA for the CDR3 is TGTGCCAGCAGTGAAGCGAAGCCCTACGAGCAGTGCTTC.

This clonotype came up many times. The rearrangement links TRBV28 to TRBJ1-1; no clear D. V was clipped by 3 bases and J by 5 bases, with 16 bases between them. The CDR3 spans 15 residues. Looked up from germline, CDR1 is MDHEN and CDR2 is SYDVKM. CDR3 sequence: CASSLGPTGLTEAFF. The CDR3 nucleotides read TGTGCCAGCAGTTTGGGCCCCACCGGTCTGACTGAAGCTTTCTTT.

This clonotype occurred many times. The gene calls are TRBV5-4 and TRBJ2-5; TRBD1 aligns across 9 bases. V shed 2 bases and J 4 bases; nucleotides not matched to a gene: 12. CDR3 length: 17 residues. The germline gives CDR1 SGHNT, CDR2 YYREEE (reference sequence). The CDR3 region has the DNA TGTGCCAGCAGCTTAAATCGTTACAGGGGGCTGATAGAGACCCAGTACTTC. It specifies CASSLNRYRGLIETQYF.

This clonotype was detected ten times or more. The DNA of the CDR3 is TGTGCCACCTCCGGGGGTCCAGGGGTAAACACAGATACGCAGTATTTT. Residues: CATSGGPGVNTDTQYF. The chain joins TRBV28 to TRBJ2-3; D is possibly TRBD1 or TRBD2 (6 bases each). The CDR3 covers 16 residues. V lost 10 bases, J lost 2 bases, and 22 bases lay in between. Germline lookup yields CDR1 MDHEN and CDR2 SYDVKM.

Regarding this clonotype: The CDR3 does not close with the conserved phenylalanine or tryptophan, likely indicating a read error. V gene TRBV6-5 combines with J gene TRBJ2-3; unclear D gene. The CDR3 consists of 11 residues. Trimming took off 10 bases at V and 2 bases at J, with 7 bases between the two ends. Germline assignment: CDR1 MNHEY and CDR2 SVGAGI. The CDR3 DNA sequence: TGTGCCACCAGCTCCACAGATACGCAGTATCTT. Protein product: CATSSTDTQYL.

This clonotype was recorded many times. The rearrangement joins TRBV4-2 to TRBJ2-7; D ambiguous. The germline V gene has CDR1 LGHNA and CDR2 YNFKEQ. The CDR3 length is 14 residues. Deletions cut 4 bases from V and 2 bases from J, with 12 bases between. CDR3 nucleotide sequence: TGTGCCAGCAGCCCACGCTCTGGCACCTACGAGCAGTACTTC. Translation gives CASSPRSGTYEQYF.

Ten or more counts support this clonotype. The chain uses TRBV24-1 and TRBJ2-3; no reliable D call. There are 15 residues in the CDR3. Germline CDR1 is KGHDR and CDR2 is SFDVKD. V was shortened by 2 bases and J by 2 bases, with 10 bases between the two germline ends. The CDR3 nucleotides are TGTGCCACCAGTGATTCGGTCAGTTACACAGATACGCAGTATTTT. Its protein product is CATSDSVSYTDTQYF.

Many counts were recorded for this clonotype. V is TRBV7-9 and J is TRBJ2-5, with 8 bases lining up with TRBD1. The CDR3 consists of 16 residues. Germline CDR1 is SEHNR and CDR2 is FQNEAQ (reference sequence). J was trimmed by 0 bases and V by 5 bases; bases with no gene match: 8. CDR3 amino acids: CASSGGQGTHQETQYF. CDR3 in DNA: TGTGCCAGCAGCGGCGGACAGGGTACTCACCAAGAGACCCAGTACTTC.

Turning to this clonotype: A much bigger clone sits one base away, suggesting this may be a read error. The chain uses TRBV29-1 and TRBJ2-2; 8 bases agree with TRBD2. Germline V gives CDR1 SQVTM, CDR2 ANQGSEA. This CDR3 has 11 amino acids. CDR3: CGGGSTGELFF. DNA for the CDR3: TGCGGCGGGGGGAGTACCGGGGAGCTGTTTTTT.